This T cell receptor (beta chain) was sequenced for a study of T cell responses to AZD1222 COVID-19 vaccine. Study-wide points: Repertoires were obtained only post-peak T cell response. Unmutated variant regions are reportedly targeted by nearly half of spike-specific TCRs. White British ancestry dominated among donors, who included more females, and clonal diversity was possibly underestimated. Rises in breadth and depth of Spike-specific TCRs came after two AZD1222 doses.

To note about this clone: Its antigen is unidentified.

The assay was immunoSEQ multiplex PCR, and TCRdb's table has in-frame clones only and misses some. The sample carries some 150,000 clones, 90% to 95% recorded once. J was trimmed by 4 bases and V by 7 bases; bases with no gene match: 7. CDR1 and CDR2 from the germline V gene are SGHVS and FQNEAQ. This CDR3 region has 14 residues. V gene TRBV7-8 combines with J gene TRBJ1-2; TRBD1 matches at 9 bases. The sample in question was peripheral blood, obtained on day 0 of AZD1222 vaccination. The receptor comes from an adult in good health. In DNA form, the CDR3 reads TGTGCCAGCACCCCGGGACAGGGAACCTATGGCTACACCTTC. This codes for CASTPGQGTYGYTF.